These 14 T cell receptor beta chains share one sample of origin, sequenced in a study of T cells and Merkel cell carcinoma outcomes (dated by TCRdb to about 2020). Libraries were made using the immunoSEQ multiplex PCR assay. TCRdb holds this immuneACCESS table with in-frame rearrangements only. Some clones are missing; in checked studies, unresolved V genes explain under half, and the rest has no known cause. A total of over 1,500 clones appear in this sample, 93% of them only once. The ten largest clones take up 1.4% of the sample. Sequencing input: tumor tissue from Merkel cell carcinoma. These receptors came from a human donor with Merkel cell carcinoma.

The chain couples TRBV19 to TRBJ2-2; D perhaps matches TRBD1 (5 bases). CDR1 is LNHDA and CDR2 is SQIVND in the germline V gene (reference sequence). Trimming took 9 bases from V and 1 from J, leaving 15 bases between them. This CDR3 region has 15 residues. The DNA of the CDR3 is TGTGCCAGCAAGACAGTTCTTATGAACACCGGGGAGCTGTTTTTT. Protein: CASKTVLMNTGELFF.

The chain recombines TRBV2 with TRBJ2-7; tentative D call: TRBD1 (5 bases). Germline CDR1 is SNHLY and CDR2 is FYNNEI. The length of the CDR3 is 16 residues. Trimming shortened V by 1 base and J by 2 bases, and 15 bases separated the two germline ends. The CDR3 is CASSEEGADPTYEQYF. CDR3 bases: TGTGCCAGCAGTGAAGAAGGGGCAGATCCCACCTACGAGCAGTACTTC.

The chain carries TRBV19 and TRBJ2-2; D may correspond to TRBD1 or TRBD2 (5 bases each). The V gene's germline CDR1 is LNHDA and CDR2 SQIVND (reference sequence). V was clipped by 7 bases and J by 3 bases, with 15 bases between them. This CDR3 is 15 amino acids long. CDR3 sequence (DNA): TGTGCCAGTAAAATGAGGGGAGAGGACACCGGGGAGCTGTTTTTT. Translation gives CASKMRGEDTGELFF.

The chain joins TRBV6-1 to TRBJ2-1; 7 positions match TRBD2. The V gene's germline CDR1 is MNHNS and CDR2 SASEGT. CDR3 length equals 15 residues. The V and J ends lost 4 bases and 7 bases, in that order; junction bases with no gene match: 10. CDR3 amino acids: CASSAAAGVGNEQFF. The CDR3 DNA reads as TGTGCCAGCAGTGCGGCGGCGGGAGTCGGAAATGAGCAGTTCTTC.

The genes are TRBV9 and TRBJ1-1; possibly TRBD1 for D (6 bases). Trimming cost V 1 base and J 6 bases, with 13 bases left between them. This CDR3 has 14 residues. Germline lookup yields CDR1 SGDLS and CDR2 YYNGEE. In DNA form, the CDR3 reads TGTGCCAGCAGCGTAACGGGGACACTATCTGAAGCTTTCTTT. Translated: CASSVTGTLSEAFF.

The V call is TRBV6-6, the J call TRBJ1-1, with D unresolved. The V end lost 9 bases, the J end lost 4 bases, and 6 bases lay between the germline ends. Germline CDR1 and CDR2: MNHNY and SVGAGI (reference sequence). The CDR3 is 10 residues long. DNA for the CDR3: TGTGCCAGTCAAGCCACTGAAGCTTTCTTT. This codes for CASQATEAFF.

The genes are TRBV7-9 and TRBJ2-5; TRBD2 aligns across 10 bases. There are 16 residues in the CDR3. Germline CDR1 SEHNR, CDR2 FQNEAQ (reference sequence). V shed 4 bases, J shed 3 bases, and the junction held 8 bases outside the gene matches. The CDR3 nucleotides are TGTGCCAGCAGCTCTGGACTAGCGGTGAGGGAAGAGACCCAGTACTTC. Residues: CASSSGLAVREETQYF.

This clone was picked up one time. The chain has TRBV29-1 and TRBJ1-2, with D unclear. The germline V gene encodes CDR1 SQVTM and CDR2 ANQGSEA. CDR3 length: 11 residues. V was shortened by 7 bases and J by 7 bases, with 13 bases between the two germline ends. Written as DNA, the CDR3 is TGCAGCGCCCTAATGTCCAGTGGCTACACCTTC. Encoded protein: CSALMSSGYTF.

This chain uses TRBV5-1 with TRBJ2-2; D is possibly TRBD2 (5 bases). Germline CDR1 reads SGHRS; CDR2 reads YFSETQ. The germline V and J ends were trimmed by 2 bases and 6 bases, with 14 bases remaining between them. CDR3 length: 15 residues. The CDR3 DNA reads as TGCGCCAGCAGCTTATTGTCTAGCCAGCCCGGGGAGCTGTTTTTT. Translated: CASSLLSSQPGELFF.

This chain's CDR3 is CASSVASGRADTQYF. The CDR3 DNA sequence: TGTGCCAGCAGCGTAGCTAGCGGGAGGGCGGATACGCAGTATTTT. The chain couples TRBV9 to TRBJ2-3, with 12 nucleotides matching TRBD2. Germline-derived CDR1 and CDR2 are SGDLS and YYNGEE. Losses at the gene ends were 0 bases for V and 6 bases for J; bases not matched to a gene: 2. The CDR3 runs 15 residues.

The chain recombines TRBV19 with TRBJ2-1, with unresolved D. V was shortened by 3 bases and J by 1 base, with 7 bases between the two germline ends. The CDR3 totals 14 residues. Germline CDR1 reads LNHDA; CDR2 reads SQIVND (reference sequence). The CDR3 here is CASSMSQSYNEQFF. As DNA, the CDR3 is TGTGCCAGTAGTATGTCACAGTCCTACAATGAGCAGTTCTTC.

Of note for this clone: The same CDR3 is also encoded by other DNA sequences in this sample. This chain connects TRBV7-9 to TRBJ2-1; 11 bases are a match to TRBD2. This CDR3 has 16 residues. Per the germline V gene, CDR1 is SEHNR and CDR2 is FQNEAQ (reference sequence). The junction had 9 bases not matched to a gene; V was cut back by 7 bases and J by 4 bases. In DNA form, the CDR3 reads TGTGCCAGCACCCTGGTAGCGGGAGGGGTTTACAATGAGCAGTTCTTC. Its translation: CASTLVAGGVYNEQFF.

The chain recombines TRBV19 with TRBJ1-1; 8 nucleotides align to TRBD1. This CDR3 has 15 residues. Trimming removed 5 bases from V and 0 bases from J; junction bases left unmatched: 5. CDR1 and CDR2 (germline): LNHDA, SQIVND (reference sequence). The CDR3 is CASSFRTGLNTEAFF. The CDR3 DNA follows: TGTGCCAGTAGTTTCCGGACAGGGCTGAACACTGAAGCTTTCTTT.

The chain combines TRBV7-2 with TRBJ1-4; D is uncertain. With 1 base removed from V and 0 bases from J, the gap between germline ends came to 6 bases. CDR3 length equals 15 residues. Germline V gene data show CDR1 as SGHTA and CDR2 as FQGNSA. CDR3 amino acids: CASSLVSATNEKLFF. In DNA, the CDR3 is TGTGCCAGCAGCTTAGTATCTGCAACTAATGAAAAACTGTTTTTT.